A single sample is the source of the 12 T cell receptor beta chains below, sequenced in a study of T cell repertoires in cytomegalovirus infection. TCRdb re-derived calls from the reads in MiXCR, one entry per CDR3 protein. The sample records under 300,000 distinct CDR3 sequences, roughly a fifth being singletons. Their antigens are not known. The sequenced sample was cultured PBMCs, obtained from culture after CMV antigen stimulation. These receptors were taken from a human donor in good health (CMV status not recorded). Some clones in this sample may be carry-over from other donors' samples.

The CDR3 protein is CASSSRRSGYTF. The CDR3 DNA sequence: TGTGCCAGCAGTTCCAGAAGAAGTGGCTACACCTTC. J is TRBJ1-2 and V is TRBV27; no reliable D call. The germline gives CDR1 MNHEY, CDR2 SMNVEV (reference sequence). Trimming left V 4 bases short and J 7 bases short, with 10 bases between. This CDR3 contains 12 residues.

This clonotype occurred many times. The chain is built from TRBV10-3 and TRBJ2-1, with 14 positions matching TRBD2. Trimming took 2 bases from V and 13 from J; bases not matched to a gene: 7. Per the germline V gene, CDR1 is ENHRY and CDR2 is SYGVKD. The CDR3 is made up of 15 amino acids. CDR3 in amino acids: CAISEGTSGSPPQFF. Here the CDR3 DNA reads TGTGCCATCAGTGAGGGGACTAGCGGGAGTCCTCCCCAGTTCTTC.

The count of this clonotype is one. A much larger clone lies a single base off, so this may be a read error. The rearrangement uses TRBV7-2 and TRBJ2-3, with no clear D. The CDR3 consists of 14 residues. The V end lost 6 bases, the J end lost 6 bases, and 16 bases lay between the germline ends. Germline V gene data show CDR1 as SGHTA and CDR2 as FQGNSA. The CDR3 DNA is TGTGCCAGCAGATCGATGGGATACACCGATACGCAGTATTTT. It encodes CASRSMGYTDTQYF.

As concerns this clonotype: A much larger clonotype is one base distant, so this may be a read error. The rearrangement uses TRBV12-3 or TRBV12-4 and TRBJ1-2; a possible D gene is TRBD1 (5 bases). The CDR3 extends over 14 amino acids. V dropped 6 bases and J dropped 3 bases, with 14 bases sitting between them. The CDR3 loop reads CASRSQGTHYGYTF. The CDR3 coding sequence is TGTGCCAGCAGGAGTCAGGGCACCCACTATGGCTACACCTTC.

This clonotype has a count of ten or more. The chain combines TRBV12-3 or TRBV12-4 with TRBJ2-3, with D uncertain. The CDR3 is 10 amino acids. V was trimmed by 5 bases and J by 9 bases, leaving 6 bases between them. In nucleotides, the CDR3 is TGTGCCAGCAGTCAAGGAACGCAGTATTTT. Amino acids: CASSQGTQYF.

V is TRBV7-9 and J is TRBJ2-5; D gene ambiguous. Trimming removed 1 base from V and 5 bases from J, with 11 bases in between. The CDR3 is 14 residues long. Germline CDR1 reads SEHNR; CDR2 reads FQNEAQ (reference sequence). Here the CDR3 DNA reads TGTGCCAGCAGCTTAGGTGTGGGCCGGGAGACCCAGTACTTC. It specifies CASSLGVGRETQYF.

This clonotype showed up just once. Here the CDR3 DNA reads TGTGCCAGCAGAACGGACGGGGAAACCTCCTACGAGCAGTACTTC. It translates to CASRTDGETSYEQYF. The V and J genes are TRBV6-5 and TRBJ2-7; perhaps TRBD2 as D (5 bases). V was cut by 6 bases and J by 0 bases, with 15 bases left in between. Germline V lookup: CDR1 MNHEY, CDR2 SVGAGI. This CDR3 contains 15 residues.

This clonotype showed up just a few times. J is TRBJ2-2 and V is TRBV7-8; D remains ambiguous. The germline V and J ends were trimmed by 5 bases and 5 bases, with 15 bases remaining between them. CDR1 and CDR2 from the germline V gene are SGHVS and FQNEAQ. CDR3 size: 15 residues. CDR3 DNA sequence: TGTGCCAGCAGCCCCACCCCTGTCTTGACCGGGGAGCTGTTTTTT. This codes for CASSPTPVLTGELFF.

This clonotype was detected a few times. The chain has TRBV29-1 and TRBJ2-7, with 7 bases lining up with TRBD1. Per the germline V gene, CDR1 is SQVTM and CDR2 is ANQGSEA. The trim removed 5 bases at V and 0 bases at J, leaving 7 bases unmatched. The CDR3 is 14 residues long. The CDR3 DNA is TGCAGCGTTACCGACAGGGATCACTCCTACGAGCAGTACTTC. It is translated as CSVTDRDHSYEQYF.

V gene TRBV6-8 combines with J gene TRBJ2-5; 7 bases agree with TRBD2. The CDR3 consists of 14 residues. Germline-derived CDR1 and CDR2 are MNHGY and SAAAGT. Trimming at V came to 5 bases and at J to 3 bases, leaving 6 bases not matched to a gene. The CDR3 DNA reads TGTGCCAGCAGTAGGCTAGCGGTTGAAGAGACCCAGTACTTC. This encodes CASSRLAVEETQYF.

This clonotype has a count of ten or more. The chain is built from TRBV11-2 and TRBJ2-5, with D unclear. Germline V gene sequence: CDR1 SGHAT, CDR2 FQNNGV. V lost 3 bases, J lost 3 bases, and 8 bases lay in between. CDR3 length equals 13 residues. CDR3 protein: CASSLEWEETQYF. In nucleotides, the CDR3 is TGTGCCAGCAGCTTGGAGTGGGAAGAGACCCAGTACTTC.

V usage is TRBV18 and J usage is TRBJ1-5; D is possibly TRBD1 (5 bases). Per germline, CDR1 KGHSH and CDR2 LQKENI. The CDR3 consists of 14 residues. The germline V and J ends were trimmed by 2 bases and 0 bases, with 5 bases remaining between them. CDR3 region: CASSPGASNQPQHF. For the CDR3, the DNA is TGTGCCAGCTCACCAGGGGCTAGCAATCAGCCCCAGCATTTT. Full variable domain (remainder filled in from reference TRBV18 and TRBJ1-5): NAGVMQNPRHLVRRRGQEARLRCSPMKGHSHVYWYRQLPEEGLKFMVYLQKENIIDESGMPKERFSAEFPKEGPSILRIQQVVRGDSAAYFCASSPGASNQPQHFGDGTRLSIL.